Listed below are T cell receptor beta chains from one sample, sequenced in a study of CDR3 diversity in severe acne. TCRdb fed the PCR reads into MiXCR, producing one record per CDR3 protein. The sample has about 90,000 distinct CDR3 sequences, about half seen once. Material for sequencing was blood. These receptors were collected from a male donor in good health, serving as a control. Both conserved end residues are part of each CDR3. A D gene is named only where the DNA matches it firmly. Clone size, where shown, is once, few, many, or a class for clones that have expanded.

v_call: TRBV5-1
j_call: TRBJ1-2
clone_size: medium-sized
cdr3_length: 12
d_call: NA
cdr3_aa: CASSRLGYGYTF
cdr3_nt: TGCGCCAGCAGTCGCTTGGGGTATGGCTACACCTTC

v_call: TRBV5-1
j_call: TRBJ2-1
clone_size: few
cdr3_length: 15
d_call: TRBD2
cdr3_aa: CASSLWLAGAYEQFF
cdr3_nt: TGCGCCAGCAGCTTGTGGCTAGCGGGGGCCTATGAGCAGTTCTTC

v_call: TRBV7-3
j_call: TRBJ2-7
clone_size: NA
cdr3_length: 14
d_call: NA
cdr3_aa: CASSLSQGPYEQYF
cdr3_nt: TGTGCCAGCAGCTTATCCCAGGGGCCGTACGAGCAGTACTTC

v_call: TRBV7-9
j_call: TRBJ1-6
clone_size: NA
cdr3_length: 14
d_call: NA
cdr3_aa: CASSPRSWNSPLHF
cdr3_nt: TGTGCCAGCAGCCCCAGATCGTGGAATTCACCCCTCCACTTT

v_call: TRBV29-1
j_call: TRBJ1-2
clone_size: many
cdr3_length: 10
d_call: NA
cdr3_aa: CSVDSYGYTF
cdr3_nt: TGCAGCGTTGACAGCTATGGCTACACCTTC

v_call: TRBV7-6
j_call: TRBJ2-7
clone_size: NA
cdr3_length: 15
d_call: NA
cdr3_aa: CASSVYRGGGDEQYF
cdr3_nt: TGTGCCAGCAGCGTATACAGGGGAGGTGGTGACGAGCAGTACTTC

v_call: TRBV5-6
j_call: TRBJ1-2
clone_size: few
cdr3_length: 12
d_call: NA
cdr3_aa: CASSLANYGYTF
cdr3_nt: TGTGCCAGCAGTTTAGCTAACTATGGCTACACCTTC

v_call: TRBV10-3
j_call: TRBJ1-6
clone_size: NA
cdr3_length: 23
d_call: NA
cdr3_aa: CAISDSRDGTSSLGVPGDSPLHF
cdr3_nt: TGTGCCATCAGTGACAGCAGGGATGGAACGAGCTCCTTGGGAGTTCCCGGGGATTCACCCCTCCACTTT

v_call: TRBV29-1
j_call: TRBJ1-2
clone_size: few
cdr3_length: 18
d_call: NA
cdr3_aa: CSVEDRGGRGSGNYGYTF
cdr3_nt: TGCAGCGTTGAAGATCGGGGGGGGCGGGGTTCAGGGAACTATGGCTACACCTTC

v_call: TRBV28
j_call: TRBJ2-7
clone_size: many
cdr3_length: 14
d_call: NA
cdr3_aa: CASMAGRPTYEQYF
cdr3_nt: TGTGCCAGCATGGCCGGACGTCCTACCTACGAGCAGTACTTC

v_call: TRBV5-1
j_call: TRBJ1-1
clone_size: NA
cdr3_length: 14
d_call: NA
cdr3_aa: CASSLSGMNTEAFF
cdr3_nt: TGCGCCAGCAGCTTGAGTGGGATGAACACTGAAGCTTTCTTT

v_call: TRBV7-9
j_call: TRBJ2-5
clone_size: NA
cdr3_length: 15
d_call: TRBD2
cdr3_aa: CASSWGLAGEETQYF
cdr3_nt: TGTGCCAGCAGCTGGGGACTAGCGGGAGAAGAGACCCAGTACTTC

v_call: TRBV19
j_call: TRBJ1-5
clone_size: NA
cdr3_length: 12
d_call: NA
cdr3_aa: CASIGGNQPQHF
cdr3_nt: TGTGCCAGTATAGGGGGCAATCAGCCCCAGCATTTT

v_call: TRBV9
j_call: TRBJ2-2
clone_size: many
cdr3_length: 14
d_call: NA
cdr3_aa: CASSVTLAPGELFF
cdr3_nt: TGTGCCAGCAGCGTAACCCTAGCTCCCGGGGAGCTGTTTTTT

v_call: TRBV24-1
j_call: TRBJ2-7
clone_size: NA
cdr3_length: 13
d_call: NA
cdr3_aa: CATSEGTQIEQYF
cdr3_nt: TGTGCCACCAGTGAGGGAACTCAGATCGAGCAGTACTTC

v_call: TRBV6-1
j_call: TRBJ2-7
clone_size: NA
cdr3_length: 15
d_call: TRBD1
cdr3_aa: CASSFRGQGAYEQYF
cdr3_nt: TGTGCTAGCAGTTTCAGAGGACAGGGGGCGTACGAGCAGTACTTC

v_call: TRBV13
j_call: TRBJ2-2
clone_size: NA
cdr3_length: 21
d_call: NA
cdr3_aa: CASSLGLGQALNYGYTGELFF
cdr3_nt: TGTGCCAGCAGCTTAGGCCTAGGGCAGGCCCTTAACTATGGCTACACCGGGGAGCTGTTTTTT